The rows below give T cell receptor beta chains drawn from one sample of a study of shared clonotypes between healthy human individuals. Data came from immunoSEQ multiplex PCR; TCRdb stores just in-frame clones and leaves some out. The data hold some 2,000,000 clones, with nearly 97% observed a single time. What was sequenced was naive CD4+ T cells sorted from blood. These receptors were collected from a man between 18 and 29 years old in good health. CDR3s include the opening cysteine and the closing phenylalanine or tryptophan. Fields, in order: CDR3 DNA, CDR3 protein, J gene, V gene, clone size, D gene. A D gene is named only where the DNA matches it firmly. Some rows have no size entry. The others give once, few or many, or a class for an expanded clone.

CDR3nt: TGTGCCATCAGTAGTAGCGGGAGGGGGAGCTCCTACAATGAGCAGTTCTTC; CDR3aa: CAISSSGRGSSYNEQFF; j_gene: TRBJ2-1; v_gene: TRBV10-3; abundance: NA; d_gene: TRBD2
CDR3nt: TGCGCCAGCAGCTTCGGGTCTAGCGGGAATCAAGAGACCCAGTACTTC; CDR3aa: CASSFGSSGNQETQYF; j_gene: TRBJ2-5; v_gene: TRBV5-1; abundance: NA; d_gene: TRBD2
CDR3nt: TGTGCCAGCAGCTTACTCCAAAACACCGGGGAGCTGTTTTTT; CDR3aa: CASSLLQNTGELFF; j_gene: TRBJ2-2; v_gene: TRBV7-2; abundance: NA; d_gene: NA
CDR3nt: TGTGCCAGCACCCGCGGGGTCTCCTATAATTCACCCCTCCACTTT; CDR3aa: CASTRGVSYNSPLHF; j_gene: TRBJ1-6; v_gene: TRBV2; abundance: NA; d_gene: NA
CDR3nt: TGTGCCAGCAGCTTAGTACAGATACGAGCTTTCTTT; CDR3aa: CASSLVQIRAFF; j_gene: TRBJ1-1; v_gene: TRBV7-9; abundance: NA; d_gene: NA
CDR3nt: TGTGCCAGCTCACCGGCCACGGGGGGGGGCTCCTACGAGCAGTACTTC; CDR3aa: CASSPATGGGSYEQYF; j_gene: TRBJ2-7; v_gene: TRBV18; abundance: NA; d_gene: TRBD2
CDR3nt: TGCACCAGCAGCCCTGTACCCCGGGTGAACACCGGGGAGCTGTTTTTT; CDR3aa: CTSSPVPRVNTGELFF; j_gene: TRBJ2-2; v_gene: TRBV1; abundance: NA; d_gene: NA
CDR3nt: TGTGCCAGCTCACCACCCAGTGAGACCCAGTACTTC; CDR3aa: CASSPPSETQYF; j_gene: TRBJ2-5; v_gene: TRBV18; abundance: NA; d_gene: NA
CDR3nt: TGTGCCAGCAGAAGGCTAGCGGACCTCACAGATACGCAGTATTTT; CDR3aa: CASRRLADLTDTQYF; j_gene: TRBJ2-3; v_gene: TRBV2; abundance: NA; d_gene: TRBD2
CDR3nt: TGTGCCAGCAGCCAAGTTGAGGGAGGGGATGTCTACACCTTC; CDR3aa: CASSQVEGGDVYTF; j_gene: TRBJ1-2; v_gene: TRBV4-2; abundance: NA; d_gene: NA
CDR3nt: TGTGCCAGCAGCCTCAGGACTAGCGGCATCTCCTACGAGCAGTACTTC; CDR3aa: CASSLRTSGISYEQYF; j_gene: TRBJ2-7; v_gene: TRBV11-3; abundance: NA; d_gene: TRBD2
CDR3nt: TGTGCCAGCAGTCCGGACAGGGGCTCTGGAAACACCATATATTTT; CDR3aa: CASSPDRGSGNTIYF; j_gene: TRBJ1-3; v_gene: TRBV27; abundance: NA; d_gene: TRBD1
CDR3nt: TGCGCCAGCAGCCAAGAGTATGAGGGTCGACGTGCCTATGGCTACACCTTC; CDR3aa: CASSQEYEGRRAYGYTF; j_gene: TRBJ1-2; v_gene: TRBV4-3; abundance: NA; d_gene: NA
CDR3nt: TGTGCCAGCAGCTTGAAGGGGTCGGGGGGCACAGATACGCAGTATTTT; CDR3aa: CASSLKGSGGTDTQYF; j_gene: TRBJ2-3; v_gene: TRBV5-4; abundance: NA; d_gene: NA
CDR3nt: TGTGCCAGCAGCTTATCTGGGTACGAGCAGTACTTC; CDR3aa: CASSLSGYEQYF; j_gene: TRBJ2-7; v_gene: TRBV7-2; abundance: once; d_gene: NA
CDR3nt: TGTGCCAGCAGTGAAGCGGGTGCTGAGCAGTTCTTC; CDR3aa: CASSEAGAEQFF; j_gene: TRBJ2-1; v_gene: TRBV2; abundance: NA; d_gene: NA
CDR3nt: TGTGCCAGCAGTGAATCTAGCGGGAGCAACAATGAGCAGTTCTTC; CDR3aa: CASSESSGSNNEQFF; j_gene: TRBJ2-1; v_gene: TRBV25-1; abundance: NA; d_gene: TRBD2
CDR3nt: TGTGCCAGCCAACTACCGGGACAGGGAAATCAGCCCCAGCATTTT; CDR3aa: CASQLPGQGNQPQHF; j_gene: TRBJ1-5; v_gene: TRBV28; abundance: few; d_gene: TRBD1
CDR3nt: TGCGCCAGCAGTCAAGGAGAAGGCCTCTATGGCTACACCTTC; CDR3aa: CASSQGEGLYGYTF; j_gene: TRBJ1-2; v_gene: TRBV5-1; abundance: NA; d_gene: NA
CDR3nt: TGTGCCAGCAGCTTGGATTTGGCAGGCGGGGAGACCCAGTACTTC; CDR3aa: CASSLDLAGGETQYF; j_gene: TRBJ2-5; v_gene: TRBV5-4; abundance: once; d_gene: NA
CDR3nt: TGCGCCAGCAGCCAAGAAGGAAAGGGAGGGAGTATCGCTAACTATGGCTACACCTTC; CDR3aa: CASSQEGKGGSIANYGYTF; j_gene: TRBJ1-2; v_gene: TRBV4-3; abundance: once; d_gene: NA
CDR3nt: TGCGCCAGCAGCGAGAACACAGGCCCGGGGACTGAAGCTTTCTTT; CDR3aa: CASSENTGPGTEAFF; j_gene: TRBJ1-1; v_gene: TRBV5-1; abundance: NA; d_gene: NA
CDR3nt: TGTGCCAGCAGTGAATCGACAGGGCGAAAGACCCAGTACTTC; CDR3aa: CASSESTGRKTQYF; j_gene: TRBJ2-5; v_gene: TRBV2; abundance: NA; d_gene: TRBD1
CDR3nt: TGCGCCAGCAGCTCGCTCGCGGGGGCCTACAATGAGCAGTTCTTC; CDR3aa: CASSSLAGAYNEQFF; j_gene: TRBJ2-1; v_gene: TRBV5-1; abundance: NA; d_gene: TRBD2
CDR3nt: TGTGCCAGCAGCTTGGACAGGGGGCCCTACGAGCAGTACTTC; CDR3aa: CASSLDRGPYEQYF; j_gene: TRBJ2-7; v_gene: TRBV11-2; abundance: NA; d_gene: TRBD1
CDR3nt: TGTGCCAGCAGCGACAAGATAGGGACCATTAGCACAGATACGCAGTATTTT; CDR3aa: CASSDKIGTISTDTQYF; j_gene: TRBJ2-3; v_gene: TRBV2; abundance: once; d_gene: NA
CDR3nt: TGTGCCAGCAGCGTAGCTGGCCAGAGCTCACTGGGCTACACCTTC; CDR3aa: CASSVAGQSSLGYTF; j_gene: TRBJ1-2; v_gene: TRBV9; abundance: NA; d_gene: NA
CDR3nt: TGTGCCAGCTCACCGGAGAACGGGGAAGATACGCAGTATTTT; CDR3aa: CASSPENGEDTQYF; j_gene: TRBJ2-3; v_gene: TRBV18; abundance: NA; d_gene: NA